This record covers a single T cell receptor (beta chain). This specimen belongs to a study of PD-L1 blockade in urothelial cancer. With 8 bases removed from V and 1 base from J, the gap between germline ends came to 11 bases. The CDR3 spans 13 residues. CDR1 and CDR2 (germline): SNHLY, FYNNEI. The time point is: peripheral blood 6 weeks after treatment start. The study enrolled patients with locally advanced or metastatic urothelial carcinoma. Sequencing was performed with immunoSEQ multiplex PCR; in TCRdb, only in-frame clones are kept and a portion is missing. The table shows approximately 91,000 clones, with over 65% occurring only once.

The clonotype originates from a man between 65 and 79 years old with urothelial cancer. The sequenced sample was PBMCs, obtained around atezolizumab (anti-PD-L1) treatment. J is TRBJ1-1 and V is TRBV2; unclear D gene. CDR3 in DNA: TGTGCCAGCGAAAAGGAGGGGAACACTGAAGCTTTCTTT. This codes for CASEKEGNTEAFF. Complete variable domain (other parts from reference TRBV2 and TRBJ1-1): EPEVTQTPSHQVTQMGQEVILRCVPISNHLYFYWYRQILGQKVEFLVSFYNNEISEKSEIFDDQFSVERPDGSNFTLKIRSTKLEDSAMYFCASEKEGNTEAFFGQGTRLTVV.